What follows are 24 T cell receptor beta chains derived from one specimen sequenced in a study of T cells in localized non-small cell lung cancer. Using immunoSEQ multiplex PCR, the repertoire was profiled, and TCRdb retains in-frame clones only, with some absent. Of about 16,000 clones in the sample, 80% to 90% were seen once. The material was peripheral blood, obtained before any cancer treatment. These receptors were taken from a male donor aged 60 or over with stage II squamous cell lung carcinoma.

This clone was recorded once. The chain employs TRBV27 and TRBJ2-7; TRBD2 matches at 13 bases. Trimming removed 4 bases from V and 5 bases from J; junction bases left unmatched: 8. Germline CDR1 is MNHEY and CDR2 is SMNVEV (reference sequence). The CDR3 runs to 16 residues. The CDR3 reads CASSSTSGRAFNEQYF. DNA of the CDR3: TGTGCCAGCAGTTCAACTAGCGGGAGGGCCTTTAACGAGCAGTACTTC.

V is TRBV27 and J is TRBJ1-2; maybe TRBD1 (5 bases). Germline V lookup: CDR1 MNHEY, CDR2 SMNVEV (reference sequence). With 5 bases removed from V and 3 bases from J, the gap between germline ends came to 7 bases. This CDR3 region has 12 residues. The CDR3 reads CASSGGDYGYTF. CDR3 DNA: TGTGCCAGCAGTGGGGGGGACTATGGCTACACCTTC.

This chain joins TRBV9 and TRBJ2-2, with TRBD2 matching over 14 bases. The V gene's germline CDR1 is SGDLS and CDR2 YYNGEE. The V segment lost 3 bases and the J segment 6 bases; nucleotides outside the gene matches: 4. The CDR3 totals 16 residues. In DNA form, the CDR3 reads TGTGCCAGCAGCGCCCCGGGACTAGCGGGAGCCGGGGAGCTGTTTTTT. It specifies CASSAPGLAGAGELFF.

J is TRBJ2-1 and V is TRBV7-8; D gene uncertain. Germline assignment: CDR1 SGHVS and CDR2 FQNEAQ. Trimming took off 5 bases at V and 3 bases at J, with 17 bases between the two ends. The CDR3 is 16 residues long. DNA for the CDR3: TGTGCCAGCAGCCCCCGCGACTCCGCAGTCTACAATGAGCAGTTCTTC. It is translated as CASSPRDSAVYNEQFF.

J is TRBJ1-5 and V is TRBV2; TRBD1 matches at 11 bases. Germline V CDR1 and CDR2: SNHLY, FYNNEI. This CDR3 contains 16 residues. V shed 5 bases and J 0 bases; nucleotides not matched to a gene: 3. The CDR3 protein is CASSPDRGLSNQPQHF. DNA for the CDR3: TGTGCCAGCAGTCCGGACAGGGGGCTTAGCAATCAGCCCCAGCATTTT.

The V gene is TRBV5-8, the J gene TRBJ1-3, with D maybe TRBD1 (5 bases). Germline V gives CDR1 SGHTS, CDR2 YDEGEE. The CDR3 length is 17 residues. V was shortened by 4 bases and J by 0 bases, with 17 bases between the two germline ends. CDR3 coding DNA: TGTGCCAGCAGCCCCAAGGGGTTTATACGCTCTGGAAACACCATATATTTT. Translated, it gives CASSPKGFIRSGNTIYF. Full variable domain (missing parts from reference TRBV5-8 and TRBJ1-3): EAGVTQSPTHLIKTRGQQATLRCSPISGHTSVYWYQQALGLGLQFLLWYDEGEERNRGNFPPRFSGRQFPNYSSELNVNALELEDSALYLCASSPKGFIRSGNTIYFGEGSWLTVV.

The genes are TRBV28 and TRBJ2-7; 10 bases map to TRBD1. CDR1 and CDR2 (germline): MDHEN, SYDVKM. CDR3 length: 14 residues. V gave up 3 bases and J gave up 6 bases; unmatched junction bases: 5. This CDR3 is CASSLGTGDSEQYF. Here the CDR3 DNA reads TGTGCCAGCAGTTTGGGGACAGGGGATTCCGAGCAGTACTTC.

The chain joins TRBV7-9 to TRBJ2-3; D not certain. Germline lookup yields CDR1 SEHNR and CDR2 FQNEAQ (reference sequence). The CDR3 is 13 residues long. The germline V and J ends were trimmed by 7 bases and 5 bases, with 13 bases remaining between them. The CDR3 DNA reads TGTGCCAGCACTACTTCCACTGGAGATACGCAGTATTTT. Its translation: CASTTSTGDTQYF.

The chain recombines TRBV30 with TRBJ1-1; D remains ambiguous. Trimming removed 6 bases from V and 1 base from J, with 12 bases in between. The CDR3 sequence is 13 residues long. CDR1 and CDR2 from the germline V gene are GTSNPN and SVGIG (reference sequence). This CDR3 reads CACRRHQNTEAFF. The CDR3 region has the DNA TGTGCCTGCCGGAGACACCAGAACACTGAAGCTTTCTTT.

This clone occurred once. V gene TRBV6-1 combines with J gene TRBJ2-1; TRBD1 matches 10 bases. Germline V gene sequence: CDR1 MNHNS, CDR2 SASEGT. The CDR3 length is 14 residues. J lost 4 bases, V lost 3 bases, and 0 bases had no gene match. The CDR3 coding sequence is TGTGCCAGCAGTGAGGACAGGGGGTACAATGAGCAGTTCTTC. Its protein product is CASSEDRGYNEQFF.

J is TRBJ1-2 and V is TRBV28; D is undetermined. The CDR3 spans 11 residues. Germline CDR1 MDHEN, CDR2 SYDVKM. V lost 10 bases, J lost 2 bases, and 8 bases lay in between. This CDR3 is CATNQNYGYTF. CDR3 coding DNA: TGTGCCACCAACCAAAACTATGGCTACACCTTC.

The gene calls are TRBV28 and TRBJ2-1; D might be TRBD1 (6 bases). This CDR3 is built from 16 residues. V was trimmed by 2 bases and J by 4 bases, leaving 15 bases between them. Germline CDR1 MDHEN, CDR2 SYDVKM. The CDR3 region is CASSLPGQPLYNEQFF. Here the CDR3 DNA reads TGTGCCAGCAGTTTACCTGGACAGCCACTATACAATGAGCAGTTCTTC. Supplemented by reference TRBV28 and TRBJ2-1, the full variable domain reads DVKVTQSSRYLVKRTGEKVFLECVQDMDHENMFWYRQDPGLGLRLIYFSYDVKMKEKGDIPEGYSVSREKKERFSLILESASTNQTSMYLCASSLPGQPLYNEQFFGPGTRLTVL.

This sequence joins TRBV7-3 and TRBJ2-7, with 7 bases identical to TRBD2. This CDR3 has 15 amino acids. Germline loops: CDR1 SGHTA, CDR2 FQGTGA. The ends lost 5 bases at V and 3 bases at J; junction bases unmatched: 10. CDR3 region: CASSEASGSLYEQYF. The CDR3 region has the DNA TGTGCCAGCAGCGAAGCTAGCGGATCTCTCTACGAGCAGTACTTC.

The rearrangement links TRBV11-1 to TRBJ2-3; D perhaps matches TRBD1 (6 bases). This CDR3 region has 14 residues. V gave up 5 bases and J gave up 2 bases, with 11 bases separating them. CDR1 is SGHAT and CDR2 is FQDESV in the germline V gene (reference sequence). The CDR3 DNA is TGTGCCAGCAGCCTTTGGGACACCACAGATACGCAGTATTTT. Protein sequence: CASSLWDTTDTQYF. The variable domain in full, completed from reference TRBV11-1 and TRBJ2-3, reads EAEVAQSPRYKITEKSQAVAFWCDPISGHATLYWYRQILGQGPELLVQFQDESVVDDSQLPKDRFSAERLKGVDSTLKIQPAELGDSAMYLCASSLWDTTDTQYFGPGTRLTVL.

V usage is TRBV5-4 and J usage is TRBJ2-1; TRBD2 aligns across 10 bases. This CDR3 region has 16 residues. Trimming cost V 0 bases and J 8 bases; bases outside gene matches: 8. Germline V gene data show CDR1 as SGHNT and CDR2 as YYREEE (reference sequence). The CDR3 reads CASSLGGSSGSHEQFF. Here the CDR3 DNA reads TGTGCCAGCAGCTTGGGGGGCTCTAGCGGGAGCCATGAGCAGTTCTTC.

The V and J genes are TRBV27 and TRBJ2-3; 7 bases match TRBD2. The V and J ends lost 4 bases and 2 bases, in that order; junction bases with no gene match: 6. There are 15 residues in the CDR3. The V gene's germline CDR1 is MNHEY and CDR2 SMNVEV (reference sequence). The CDR3 loop is CASSSLGGPTDTQYF. For the CDR3, the DNA is TGTGCCAGCAGTTCTTTGGGAGGGCCCACAGATACGCAGTATTTT.

The CDR3 bases are TGTGCCAGCAGTTTACACGGGTACCTCTACGAGCAGTACTTC. It codes for CASSLHGYLYEQYF. V gene TRBV28 combines with J gene TRBJ2-7; D is unresolved. V gave up 2 bases and J gave up 3 bases, with 11 bases separating them. The CDR3 runs to 14 residues. CDR1 and CDR2 (germline): MDHEN, SYDVKM. Using reference TRBV28 and TRBJ2-7 for the parts outside the CDR3, the full variable domain is DVKVTQSSRYLVKRTGEKVFLECVQDMDHENMFWYRQDPGLGLRLIYFSYDVKMKEKGDIPEGYSVSREKKERFSLILESASTNQTSMYLCASSLHGYLYEQYFGPGTRLTVT.

The J gene is TRBJ2-2, the V gene TRBV10-3; 8 bases fit TRBD1. The CDR3 runs to 16 residues. V dropped 6 bases and J dropped 4; count of bases not matched to a gene: 10. CDR1 and CDR2 from the germline V gene are ENHRY and SYGVKD. CDR3 protein: CAIRSGTGGRTGELFF. The DNA of the CDR3 is TGTGCCATCAGGTCGGGAACAGGGGGTCGCACCGGGGAGCTGTTTTTT.

The sample holds a few counts of this clone. The chain employs TRBV29-1 and TRBJ2-5, with D unresolved. V was clipped by 4 bases and J by 4 bases, with 1 base between them. This CDR3 comprises 9 residues. Germline CDR1 SQVTM, CDR2 ANQGSEA. CDR3 in amino acids: CSVGETQYF. In DNA, the CDR3 is TGCAGCGTTGGAGAGACCCAGTACTTC.

V gene TRBV21-1 combines with J gene TRBJ2-1. TRBV21-1 is tagged as a pseudogene. This CDR3 comprises 15 residues. The CDR3 spells CASTSLVDGLGEQFF. DNA for the CDR3: TGTGCCAGCACCTCTCTAGTAGATGGGCTTGGTGAGCAGTTCTTC.

The rearrangement uses TRBV2 and TRBJ2-1; the D gene could be TRBD1 or TRBD2 (6 bases each). The length of the CDR3 is 15 residues. Germline lookup yields CDR1 SNHLY and CDR2 FYNNEI. V gave up 5 bases and J gave up 2 bases, with 13 bases separating them. CDR3 protein: CASSRLGGAYNEQFF. The CDR3 bases are TGTGCCAGCAGTCGACTGGGGGGCGCCTACAATGAGCAGTTCTTC.

The rearrangement joins TRBV5-4 to TRBJ1-1; no clear D. This CDR3 region has 12 residues. CDR1 is SGHNT, CDR2 YYREEE, per germline (reference sequence). Trimming took 4 bases from V and 3 from J, leaving 7 bases between them. CDR3: CASSGRDTEAFF. The CDR3 nucleotides are TGTGCCAGCAGCGGGCGGGACACTGAAGCTTTCTTT.

The chain links TRBV7-9 to TRBJ2-1; TRBD2 matches 7 bases. Germline CDR1 reads SEHNR; CDR2 reads FQNEAQ (reference sequence). J lost 0 bases, V lost 6 bases, and 5 bases had no gene match. This CDR3 spans 15 amino acids. CDR3 in DNA: TGTGCCAGCAGTAACCGGGAGGACTCCTACAATGAGCAGTTCTTC. As protein: CASSNREDSYNEQFF. The complete variable domain, with remaining parts taken from reference TRBV7-9 and TRBJ2-1, reads DTGVSQNPRHKITKRGQNVTFRCDPISEHNRLYWYRQTLGQGPEFLTYFQNEAQLEKSRLLSDRFSAERPKGSFSTLEIQRTEQGDSAMYLCASSNREDSYNEQFFGPGTRLTVL.

The rearrangement joins TRBV6-1 to TRBJ2-7, with 11 nucleotides matching TRBD2. The CDR3 runs to 14 residues. Germline V gene data show CDR1 as MNHNS and CDR2 as SASEGT. V trimming: 8 bases; J trimming: 9 bases; junction bases outside the gene matches: 12. This CDR3 reads CASGLAGGVTGQYF. In nucleotides, the CDR3 is TGTGCCAGCGGATTAGCGGGAGGGGTGACGGGGCAGTACTTC.